The subject of this entry is one T cell receptor (beta chain). Many counts were recorded for this clone. What antigen it recognizes has not been identified. There are no base qualities to consult, and no much larger clone falls within one base. Reading the germline V gene (reference sequence) gives CDR1 DFQATT and CDR2 SNEGSKA. The CDR3 spans 18 residues, from the cysteine through the phenylalanine. Only the CDR3 region is kept as DNA, spanning 54 bases read in frame from base 1. Unmatched junction bases come to 18, with V trimmed by 0 bases and J by 6 bases. This entry comes from a study of metastatic and nonmetastatic thyroid tumors (dated by TCRdb to 2018 to 2021). The study in broad terms: Repertoires from peripheral blood and from tumor or nodule tissue samples of malignant and benign thyroid patients were compared. What the authors observed across the whole study: In both blood and tumor samples, TCR beta diversity was reported to be significantly higher in malignant tumors than in benign nodules.

None of the patients had been given any treatment before thyroid surgery. Patient clinical samples collected from about 2011 to 2018 were retrospectively analysed using T-cell receptor beta sequencing. The method behind the library was PCR. The sequencer was an Illumina HiSeq 4000. High-throughput sequencing was used to profile the TCR beta-chain CDR3 region of each patient. The paper's processing steps were these. A classifier to discriminate distant-metastatic papillary thyroid cancer patients was built from CDR3 differences across clinicopathological groups. The Shannon index was used to assess repertoire diversity, and the Morisita-Horn index was used to assess tumor-blood repertoire similarity. TCRdb reanalyzed the raw reads on its own, using fastp at Q25 for trimming and MiXCR for clone calling, and kept in-frame beta chains. V and J calls and clone size were set by TCRdb, not the authors. Here the sample has tens of thousands of clones; under 15% occur a single time. In total, the top ten clones hold more than 7% of the sample.

Sequenced sample: tumor tissue. This clonotype was obtained from a female donor with papillary thyroid cancer or a benign thyroid nodule (not recorded which). Some clones in this sample may be carry-over from other donors' samples. The chain joins TRBV20-1 to TRBJ2-3, and 7 junction bases match TRBD2. The CDR3 region has the sequence CSARDLGTGGSSWDTQYF. The DNA is as follows: TGCAGTGCTAGAGATCTGGGGACTGGCGGGAGCTCCTGGGATACGCAGTATTTT.